One sample yielded the 2 T cell receptor beta chains listed below, sequenced in a study of blood T cell repertoires in COVID-19 (dated by TCRdb to 2020 to 2021). The library was obtained by the immunoSEQ multiplex PCR assay. Drawn from immuneACCESS, this table holds only the in-frame rearrangements with V and J called that TCRdb kept. Clones are partly lost; checked studies trace under half to an unresolved V gene and leave the rest unexplained. The sample table records tens of thousands of clones; more than 80% of these occur just once. The top ten constitute roughly 4.6% of the sample. Sequenced sample: peripheral blood. These receptor sequences come from a man older than 75 with acute or convalescent COVID-19.

This clone was observed once. The CDR3 DNA follows: TGTGCCAGAACCAGGGGCGCTGAAGCTTTCTTT. It specifies CARTRGAEAFF. The chain links TRBV19 to TRBJ1-1; D may be TRBD1 (6 bases). The CDR3 covers 11 residues. The germline gives CDR1 LNHDA, CDR2 SQIVND (reference sequence). V was clipped by 9 bases and J by 6 bases, with 11 bases between them.

The V gene is TRBV28, the J gene TRBJ1-1, with 8 bases lining up with TRBD1. CDR3 length equals 15 residues. CDR1 is MDHEN and CDR2 is SYDVKM in the germline V gene. With V trimmed by 5 bases and J by 1 base, 6 bases remained unmatched. The CDR3 is CASSRTGTGNTEAFF. CDR3 bases: TGTGCCAGCAGTCGTACCGGGACAGGGAACACTGAAGCTTTCTTT.